These 7 T cell receptor beta chains were all obtained from the same sample, sequenced in a study of identifying expanded T cells in peripheral blood. The method was immunoSEQ multiplex PCR; TCRdb's version includes in-frame clones alone and lacks a portion of them. The repertoire consists of tens of thousands of clones, with 75% to 90% occurring once and the leading ten covering about 3%. The specimen was blood. These receptors were taken from a person aged 18 to 70 in good health.

The chain employs TRBV9 and TRBJ1-1; a weak D match, TRBD1 (6 bases). The CDR3 is 18 amino acids. The germline CDR1 and CDR2 sequences are SGDLS and YYNGEE. The V and J ends lost 0 bases and 0 bases respectively, with 18 bases between them. CDR3 in DNA: TGTGCCAGCAGCGTAGGAGTTCTGGGACATCAAATGAACACTGAAGCTTTCTTT. Translated, it gives CASSVGVLGHQMNTEAFF.

The chain recombines TRBV29-1 with TRBJ1-2, with D tentatively TRBD1 (6 bases). Germline V gives CDR1 SQVTM, CDR2 ANQGSEA. The CDR3 is 11 amino acids. V lost 7 bases, J lost 8 bases, and 14 bases lay in between. CDR3 protein: CSGRQGYGYTF. CDR3 coding DNA: TGCAGCGGACGTCAGGGGTACGGCTACACCTTC.

This chain joins TRBV18 and TRBJ1-1; 8 bases match TRBD1. The V gene end was trimmed by 6 bases and the J gene end by 0 bases; junction bases not matched to a gene: 3. CDR1 is KGHSH and CDR2 is LQKENI in the germline V gene. This CDR3 is built from 14 residues. The CDR3 region has the DNA TGTGCCAGCTCCCGGGACAGGATGAACACTGAAGCTTTCTTT. Translated: CASSRDRMNTEAFF.

This chain joins TRBV10-3 and TRBJ1-1; the D gene is possibly TRBD1 (6 bases). Germline loops: CDR1 ENHRY, CDR2 SYGVKD. The V gene lost 0 bases and the J gene lost 2 bases, with 16 bases spanning the gap. The CDR3 is made up of 17 amino acids. CDR3 residues: CAISESSGAGANTEAFF. The CDR3 DNA is TGTGCCATCAGTGAGTCGTCAGGGGCCGGGGCAAACACTGAAGCTTTCTTT.

V usage is TRBV29-1 and J usage is TRBJ1-2; the D is unclear. V lost 6 bases and J lost 7, with 15 bases in between. The length of the CDR3 is 12 residues. Per germline, CDR1 SQVTM and CDR2 ANQGSEA. This chain's CDR3 is CSVWEPGFGYTF. CDR3 DNA: TGCAGCGTGTGGGAGCCCGGGTTTGGCTACACCTTC.

This chain joins TRBV27 and TRBJ2-7; D is perhaps TRBD2 (6 bases). With 0 bases removed from V and 7 bases from J, the gap between germline ends came to 16 bases. The CDR3 extends over 15 amino acids. Per the germline V gene, CDR1 is MNHEY and CDR2 is SMNVEV (reference sequence). The CDR3 protein is CASSLSPRLTSEQYF. In DNA form, the CDR3 reads TGTGCCAGCAGTTTATCACCTCGACTGACTAGTGAGCAGTACTTC.

This clone has more than one count but fewer than ten. The chain recombines TRBV18 with TRBJ1-6, with a tentative D call TRBD1 (5 bases). V lost 1 base and J 8 bases, leaving 12 bases between the germline ends. The CDR3 length is 15 residues. The germline gives CDR1 KGHSH, CDR2 LQKENI. CDR3 protein: CASSPQKRGDSPLHF. Here the CDR3 DNA reads TGTGCCAGCTCACCACAAAAACGGGGGGATTCACCCCTCCACTTT. The whole variable domain, filled in from reference TRBV18 and TRBJ1-6, reads NAGVMQNPRHLVRRRGQEARLRCSPMKGHSHVYWYRQLPEEGLKFMVYLQKENIIDESGMPKERFSAEFPKEGPSILRIQQVVRGDSAAYFCASSPQKRGDSPLHFGNGTRLTVT.